Given below is one T cell receptor (beta chain) in context. Germline CDR1 is ENHRY and CDR2 is SYGVKD. The CDR3 length is 17 residues. V dropped 6 bases and J dropped 1 base, with 22 bases sitting between them. The source of the sample is a study of identical twins. Each donor (without exception) was a healthy Caucasian. TCRdb re-called the 5' RACE reads through MiXCR, storing one row per CDR3 protein. Of 400,000 to 500,000 distinct CDR3 sequences in the sample, about 13% were seen once. The same sample was also studied in work on yellow fever vaccine responses in identical twins.

Sequencing used CD4+ T cells sorted from blood. The TCR was taken from a woman aged 18-29 years in good health. V gene TRBV10-3 combines with J gene TRBJ2-7; D gene unclear. DNA of the CDR3: TGTGCCATCAGGCCTTCCTACAGTTGGGGTGGATCCTACGAGCAGTACTTC. Encoded protein: CAIRPSYSWGGSYEQYF.